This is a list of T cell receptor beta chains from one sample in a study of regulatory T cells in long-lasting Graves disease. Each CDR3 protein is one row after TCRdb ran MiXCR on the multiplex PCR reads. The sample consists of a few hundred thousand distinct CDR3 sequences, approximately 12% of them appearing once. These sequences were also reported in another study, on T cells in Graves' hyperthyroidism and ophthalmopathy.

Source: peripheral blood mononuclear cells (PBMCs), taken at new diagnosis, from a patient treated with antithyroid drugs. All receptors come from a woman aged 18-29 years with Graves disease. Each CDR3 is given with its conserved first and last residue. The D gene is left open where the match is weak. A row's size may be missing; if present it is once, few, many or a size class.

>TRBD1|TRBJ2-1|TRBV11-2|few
TGTGCCAGCAGCTTCCCTAACAGGGGGCGAAAGAACAATGAGCAGTTCTTC
CASSFPNRGRKNNEQFF
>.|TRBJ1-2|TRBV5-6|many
TGTGCCAGCAGCGGCCCACGGGTATCCTATGGCTACACCTTC
CASSGPRVSYGYTF
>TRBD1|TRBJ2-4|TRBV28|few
TGTGCCAGCAGTTTTCGGACAGGGGGCGTCGTGGACATTCAGTACTTC
CASSFRTGGVVDIQYF
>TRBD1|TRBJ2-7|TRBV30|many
TGTGCCTGGTCTAGGGACAGGGGCTACGAGCAGTACTTC
CAWSRDRGYEQYF
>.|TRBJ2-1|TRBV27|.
TGTGCCAGCAGTTTGTATGTTGAGTACAATGAGCAGTTCTTC
CASSLYVEYNEQFF
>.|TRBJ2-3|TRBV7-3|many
TGTGCCAGCAGCCGTAATAGCGATACGCAGTATTTT
CASSRNSDTQYF
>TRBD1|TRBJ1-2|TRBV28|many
TGTGCCAGCAGGGGGGACAGGGGGTATGGCTACACCTTC
CASRGDRGYGYTF
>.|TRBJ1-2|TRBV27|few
TGTGCCAGCAGTGAAAGGGGACAAGGGAACTATGGCTACACCTTC
CASSERGQGNYGYTF
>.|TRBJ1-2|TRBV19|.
TGTGCCAGTAGTCCCCATAGGGGGTTCGACCATGGCTACACCTTC
CASSPHRGFDHGYTF
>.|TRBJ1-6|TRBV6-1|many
TGTGCCAGCAGTGGCTCAGGGGATTCACCCCTCCACTTT
CASSGSGDSPLHF
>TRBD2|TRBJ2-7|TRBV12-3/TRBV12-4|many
TGTGCCAGCAGTTTACTCCCCTTACTAGCGGGATCCGATTTTAGCTCCTACGAGCAGTACTTC
CASSLLPLLAGSDFSSYEQYF
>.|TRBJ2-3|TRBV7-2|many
TGTGCCAGCAGCTCCCCCCCGGGGGATACGCAGTATTTT
CASSSPPGDTQYF
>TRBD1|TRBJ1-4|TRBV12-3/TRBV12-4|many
TGTGCCAGCAGTGACGGACAGGGAAAAAATGAAAAACTGTTTTTT
CASSDGQGKNEKLFF
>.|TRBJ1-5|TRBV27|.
TGTGCCAGCAGTTTAGGTAGGGGTGGATTCAATCAGCCCCAGCATTTT
CASSLGRGGFNQPQHF
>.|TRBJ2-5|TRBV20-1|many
TGCAGTGCTAGAGATTCAAGGGACACCCAAGAGACCCAGTACTTC
CSARDSRDTQETQYF
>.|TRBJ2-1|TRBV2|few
TGTGCCAGCAGGGGACCACCACTGGTATACAATGAGCAGTTCTTC
CASRGPPLVYNEQFF
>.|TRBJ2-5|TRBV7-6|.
TGTGCCAGCAGCTCCGACGTGGTCGCGGAGACCCAGTACTTC
CASSSDVVAETQYF
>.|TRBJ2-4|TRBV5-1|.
TGCGCCAGCAGCCCCCTGGGGCCGTTTGGGGATAACATTCAGTACTTC
CASSPLGPFGDNIQYF
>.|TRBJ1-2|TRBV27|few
TGTGCCAGCAGCCGGGACCGAGATTTCTATGGCTACACCTTC
CASSRDRDFYGYTF
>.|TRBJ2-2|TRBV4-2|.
TGTGCCAGCAGCCGAGGACTAACGGGCATGAACACCGGGGAGCTGTTTTTT
CASSRGLTGMNTGELFF
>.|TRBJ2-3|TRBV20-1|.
TGCAGTGCTAGACTTCCCGGGACTAGCACAGATACGCAGTATTTT
CSARLPGTSTDTQYF
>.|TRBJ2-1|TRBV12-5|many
TGTGCTAGTGGTATAGACAGGACGGGGGTGGAGAATGAGCAGTTCTTC
CASGIDRTGVENEQFF
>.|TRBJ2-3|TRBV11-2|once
TGTGCCAGCAGCTTAGATGGGGCGTTCTGGGACACTGAGTCAGATACGCAGTATTTT
CASSLDGAFWDTESDTQYF
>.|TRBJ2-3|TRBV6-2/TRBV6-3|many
TGTGCCAGCAGTTACTCGAGGTGGATTAGGGATACGCAGTATTTT
CASSYSRWIRDTQYF
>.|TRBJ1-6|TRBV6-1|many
TGTGCCAGCCGGAACTCCGGGGCGCCCCTCCACTTT
CASRNSGAPLHF
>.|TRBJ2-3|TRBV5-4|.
TGTGCCAGCAGCACGATCACGACTAGTTCTGCTACGCAGTATTTT
CASSTITTSSATQYF
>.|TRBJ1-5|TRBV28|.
TGTGCCAGCAGTTTATACCGGGGTGGTTATAGCAATCAGCCCCAGCATTTT
CASSLYRGGYSNQPQHF
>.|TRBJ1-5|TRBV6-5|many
TGTGCCAGCAGTTACGGGCCGACGAATCAGCCCCAGCATTTT
CASSYGPTNQPQHF
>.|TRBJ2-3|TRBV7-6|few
TGTGCCAGCAGCTTCGACTTGGGGGATACGCAGTATTTT
CASSFDLGDTQYF
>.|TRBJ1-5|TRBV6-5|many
TGTGCCAGCAGTTACCGAAATCCGGGACAAGGTGGCCCCCAGCATTTT
CASSYRNPGQGGPQHF
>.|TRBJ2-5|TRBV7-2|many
TGTGCCAGCAGCTTAGCGGTGCAGGGGTCTACTACCCAGTACTTC
CASSLAVQGSTTQYF
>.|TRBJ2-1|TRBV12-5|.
TGTGCTAGTGGTTTGGTACTTGGGGTCGACGTAAGTGAGCAGTTCTTC
CASGLVLGVDVSEQFF
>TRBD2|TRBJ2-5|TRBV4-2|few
TGTGCCAGCAGCGCAATCGGGTTAAGGGCGGGGGGGCCGCAGACCCAGTACTTC
CASSAIGLRAGGPQTQYF
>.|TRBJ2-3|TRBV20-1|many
TGCAGTGCTGTCTGGGGCCTGGGGGATACGCAGTATTTT
CSAVWGLGDTQYF
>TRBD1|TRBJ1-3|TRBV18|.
TGTGCCAGCTCCCTAGGGACAGGACGGACTGGAAACACCATATATTTT
CASSLGTGRTGNTIYF
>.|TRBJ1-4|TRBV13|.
TGTGCCAGCAGCTATCACACCGGGACACGGGAAAAACTGTTTTTT
CASSYHTGTREKLFF
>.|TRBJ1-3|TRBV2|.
TGTGCCAGCAAGCCCCTCGGACAAGGAAACACCATATATTTT
CASKPLGQGNTIYF
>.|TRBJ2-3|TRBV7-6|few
TGTGCCAGCAGCTTAGAAGCGGCAGCTAGCACAGATACGCAGTATTTT
CASSLEAAASTDTQYF
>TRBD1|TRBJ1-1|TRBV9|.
TGTGCCAGCAGCCCCACAGGGGGGATTACCACGAACACTGAAGCTTTCTTT
CASSPTGGITTNTEAFF
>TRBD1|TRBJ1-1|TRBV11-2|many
TGTGCCAGCAGCTTGCGCGTCCCGGGACAGGGGGCGCAGAACACTGAAGCTTTCTTT
CASSLRVPGQGAQNTEAFF
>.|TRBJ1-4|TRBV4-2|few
TGTGCCAGCAGCCCGGTCAGGGTGGTAGATGAAAAACTGTTTTTT
CASSPVRVVDEKLFF
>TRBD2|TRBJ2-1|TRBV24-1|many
TGTGCCACCTCCGGGACTAGCGGTTTCAGCTCCTACAATGAGCAGTTCTTC
CATSGTSGFSSYNEQFF
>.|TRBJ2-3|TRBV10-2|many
TGCGCCAGCAGTGAGGGGTCAGGTGGCGGAGATACGCAGTATTTT
CASSEGSGGGDTQYF
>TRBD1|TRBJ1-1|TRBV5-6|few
TGTGCCAGCAGCTTGGTAGACAGGGGTGGGGTTAACACTGAAGCTTTCTTT
CASSLVDRGGVNTEAFF
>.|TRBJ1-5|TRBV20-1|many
TGCAGTGCTAAAATTGGGGGGCAGCCCCAGCATTTT
CSAKIGGQPQHF
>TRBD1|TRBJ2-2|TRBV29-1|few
TGCAGCGTTGATGGGACAGGGACCACCGGGGAGCTGTTTTTT
CSVDGTGTTGELFF
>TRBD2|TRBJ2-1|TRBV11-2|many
TGTGCCAGCAGCTATGCTAGCGGGGCTGGGTATGAGCAGTTCTTC
CASSYASGAGYEQFF
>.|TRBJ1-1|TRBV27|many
TGTGCCAGCTCTCACGGCCCGACCCCGGGGAACACTGAAGCTTTCTTT
CASSHGPTPGNTEAFF
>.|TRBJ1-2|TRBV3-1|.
TGTGCCAGCAGCCAAGATGCGGGGGATGGCTACACCTTC
CASSQDAGDGYTF
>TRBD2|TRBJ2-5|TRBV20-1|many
TGCAGTGCTAGAGCACCACCGGGGGGGGGGACGGGGGAGACCCAGTACTTC
CSARAPPGGGTGETQYF
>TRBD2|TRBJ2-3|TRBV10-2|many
TGCGCCAGCAGTGAGGGACTAGCGGGAAAACCCTCGGGCACAGATACGCAGTATTTT
CASSEGLAGKPSGTDTQYF
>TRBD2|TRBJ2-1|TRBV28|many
TGTGCCAGCAGGGCCGGGGGACTAGCGGGACTATTTAGTGAGCAGTTCTTC
CASRAGGLAGLFSEQFF